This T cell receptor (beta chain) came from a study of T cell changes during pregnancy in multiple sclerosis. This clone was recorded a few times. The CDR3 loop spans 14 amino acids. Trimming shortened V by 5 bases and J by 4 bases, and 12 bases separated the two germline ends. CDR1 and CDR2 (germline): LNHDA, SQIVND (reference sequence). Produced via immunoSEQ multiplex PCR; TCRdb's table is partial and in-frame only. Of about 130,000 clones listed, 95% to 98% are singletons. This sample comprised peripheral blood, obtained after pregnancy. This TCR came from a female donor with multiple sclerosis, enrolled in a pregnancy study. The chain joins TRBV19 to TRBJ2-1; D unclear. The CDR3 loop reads CASSPPRDYNEQFF. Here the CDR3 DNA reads TGTGCCAGTAGTCCCCCGCGCGATTACAATGAGCAGTTCTTC.